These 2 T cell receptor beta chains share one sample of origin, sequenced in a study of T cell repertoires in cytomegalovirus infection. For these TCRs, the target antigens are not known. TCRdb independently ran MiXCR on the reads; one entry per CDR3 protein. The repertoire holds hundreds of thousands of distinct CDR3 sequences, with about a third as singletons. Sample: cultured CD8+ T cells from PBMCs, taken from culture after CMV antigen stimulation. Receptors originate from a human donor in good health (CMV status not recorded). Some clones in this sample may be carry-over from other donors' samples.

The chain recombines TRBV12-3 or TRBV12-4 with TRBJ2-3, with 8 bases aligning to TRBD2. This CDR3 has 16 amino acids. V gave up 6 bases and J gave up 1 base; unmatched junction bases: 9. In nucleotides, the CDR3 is TGTGCCAGCAGAGGGCTAATGACTAGCGGCACAGATACGCAGTATTTT. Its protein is CASRGLMTSGTDTQYF.

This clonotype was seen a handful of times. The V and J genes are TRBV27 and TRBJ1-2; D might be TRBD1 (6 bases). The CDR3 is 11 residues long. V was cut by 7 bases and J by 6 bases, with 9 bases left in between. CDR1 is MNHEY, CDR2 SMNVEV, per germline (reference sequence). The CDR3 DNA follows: TGTGCCAGCATAGGGGGAGATGGCTACACCTTC. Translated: CASIGGDGYTF.